Sequencing of this TCR beta chain was carried out in a study of identical twins' blood T cells. TCRdb reprocessed the 5' RACE reads via MiXCR and lists one record per CDR3 protein. The repertoire includes a few hundred thousand distinct CDR3 sequences, about 28% of them detected once, and about 6% sits in the top ten. V was pared by 6 bases and J by 4 bases, with 15 bases between. Germline V gene sequence: CDR1 DFQATT, CDR2 SNEGSKA (reference sequence). CDR3 length: 13 amino acids. Three pairs of healthy female monozygous twins were the donors. Sequencing input: PBMCs. The rearrangement joins TRBV20-1 to TRBJ1-2; D is uncertain. The sequence was obtained from a woman aged 18-50 years in good health. The CDR3: CSAEGRVSYGYTF. CDR3 nucleotide sequence: TGCAGTGCCGAGGGAAGGGTTTCCTATGGCTACACCTTC.